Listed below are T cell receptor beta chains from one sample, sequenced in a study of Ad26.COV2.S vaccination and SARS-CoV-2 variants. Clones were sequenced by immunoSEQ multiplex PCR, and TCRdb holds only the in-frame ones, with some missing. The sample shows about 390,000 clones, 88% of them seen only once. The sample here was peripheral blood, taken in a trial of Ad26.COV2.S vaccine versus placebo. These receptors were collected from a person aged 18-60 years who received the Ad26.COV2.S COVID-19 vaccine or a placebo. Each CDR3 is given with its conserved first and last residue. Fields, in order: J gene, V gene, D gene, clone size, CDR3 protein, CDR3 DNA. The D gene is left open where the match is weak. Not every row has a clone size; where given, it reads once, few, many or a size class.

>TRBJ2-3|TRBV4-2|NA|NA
CASSQASRDQDTQYF
TGTGCCAGCAGCCAAGCTTCCAGGGACCAAGATACGCAGTATTTT
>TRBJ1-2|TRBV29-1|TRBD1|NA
CSVEGTGAGYGYTF
TGCAGCGTTGAAGGGACAGGGGCGGGCTATGGCTACACCTTC
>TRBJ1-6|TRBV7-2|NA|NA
CASSLEGTSSYNSPLHF
TGTGCCAGCAGCTTAGAGGGGACCAGCTCCTATAATTCACCCCTCCACTTT
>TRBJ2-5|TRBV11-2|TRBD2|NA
CASSHRTSGFGETQYF
TGTGCCAGCAGCCATCGGACTAGCGGATTCGGAGAGACCCAGTACTTC
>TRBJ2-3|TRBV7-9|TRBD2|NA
CASSSGLAGDTQYF
TGTGCCAGCAGCTCGGGACTAGCAGGAGATACGCAGTATTTT
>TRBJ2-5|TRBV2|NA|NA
CASRGDKQETQYF
TGTGCCAGCAGAGGGGACAAACAAGAGACCCAGTACTTC
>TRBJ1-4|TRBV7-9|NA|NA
CASSRIEGFEKLFF
TGTGCCAGCAGCCGTATTGAAGGGTTTGAAAAACTGTTTTTT
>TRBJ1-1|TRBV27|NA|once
CASSTDLTEAFF
TGTGCCAGCAGTACCGACTTGACTGAAGCTTTCTTT
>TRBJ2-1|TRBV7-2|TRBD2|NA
CASSSRERGAYYEQFF
TGTGCCAGCAGCTCCAGGGAGCGGGGTGCTTACTATGAGCAGTTCTTC
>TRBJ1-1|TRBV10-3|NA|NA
CAISEVKMNTEAFF
TGTGCCATCAGTGAGGTTAAGATGAACACTGAAGCTTTCTTT
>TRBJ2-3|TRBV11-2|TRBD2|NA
CASGGADTQYF
TGTGCCAGCGGGGGGGCAGATACGCAGTATTTT
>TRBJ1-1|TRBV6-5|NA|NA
CASSRNNSPEAFF
TGTGCCAGCAGCCGCAACAATTCTCCCGAAGCTTTCTTT
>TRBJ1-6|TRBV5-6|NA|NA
CASSLAGSSYNSPLHF
TGTGCCAGCAGCTTGGCAGGGAGCTCCTATAATTCACCCCTCCACTTT
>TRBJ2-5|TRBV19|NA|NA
CASSPMDTAGTQYF
TGTGCCAGTAGTCCTATGGACACGGCAGGGACCCAGTACTTC
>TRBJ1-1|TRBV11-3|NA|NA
CASSPSGLESEAFF
TGTGCCAGCAGCCCCTCGGGGTTAGAGTCTGAAGCTTTCTTT
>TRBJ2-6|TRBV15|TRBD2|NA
CATSPTPPLAGGRSGANVLTF
TGTGCCACCAGCCCCACCCCGCCACTAGCGGGGGGTCGCTCTGGGGCCAACGTCCTGACTTTC
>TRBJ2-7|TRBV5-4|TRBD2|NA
CASSLAGTSGAEQYF
TGTGCCAGCAGCTTAGCCGGGACTAGCGGAGCCGAGCAGTACTTC
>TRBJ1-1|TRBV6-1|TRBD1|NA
CASSEIGTGITEAFF
TGTGCCAGCAGTGAAATAGGGACAGGGATCACTGAAGCTTTCTTT
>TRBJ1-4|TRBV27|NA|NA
CASSRGGAGNEKLFF
TGTGCCAGCAGTCGGGGGGGGGCCGGTAATGAAAAACTGTTTTTT
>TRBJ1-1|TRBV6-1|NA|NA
CASSEGARSAFF
TGTGCCAGCAGTGAAGGAGCCAGATCGGCTTTCTTT
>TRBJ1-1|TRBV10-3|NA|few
CAISDRQNTEAFF
TGTGCCATCAGTGATAGACAGAACACTGAAGCTTTCTTT
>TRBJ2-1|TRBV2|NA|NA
CASSRMDRRRWEQFF
TGTGCCAGCAGTCGAATGGACAGAAGGAGATGGGAGCAGTTCTTC